A selection of T cell receptor beta chains follows, all from one sample in a study of identical twins. Each CDR3 protein is one row after TCRdb ran MiXCR on the 5' RACE reads. The data contain 1.5 million to 2 million distinct CDR3 sequences, roughly 35% of them singletons. The sequenced sample consisted of cord blood. These receptors were obtained from a newborn girl in good health. CDR3s include the opening cysteine and the closing phenylalanine or tryptophan. A D gene is named only where the DNA matches it firmly. Clone size is given for some rows only: seen once, a few or many times, or a class if the clone is expanded.

>many|TRBV29-1|TRBJ1-5|TRBD1
TGCAGCGTTGGGACAGGGGGTTTTCAGCCCCAGCATTTT
CSVGTGGFQPQHF
>.|TRBV5-4|TRBJ2-3|TRBD1
TGTGCCAGCAGCTTGGTAGACAGGGTGAGAGATACGCAGTATTTT
CASSLVDRVRDTQYF
>few|TRBV3-1|TRBJ1-2|.
TGTGCCAGCAGCCAAGGTGGAGGGGTGGACTATGGCTACACCTTC
CASSQGGGVDYGYTF
>.|TRBV13|TRBJ2-3|TRBD2
TGTGCCAGCAGCCGCCTACCGACTAGCGGGGGGCGCGCAGATACGCAGTATTTT
CASSRLPTSGGRADTQYF
>.|TRBV28|TRBJ1-1|TRBD1
TGTGCCAGCAGTTTATTAACAGGGGGGGTGAACACTGAAGCTTTCTTT
CASSLLTGGVNTEAFF
>few|TRBV27|TRBJ1-6|TRBD1
TGTGCCAGCAGTTTTTGGGACAGCTATAATTCACCCCTCCACTTT
CASSFWDSYNSPLHF
>few|TRBV18|TRBJ2-4|.
TGTGCCAGCTCACCAGGGGATATAGCCAAAAACATTCAGTACTTC
CASSPGDIAKNIQYF
>.|TRBV7-2|TRBJ2-3|.
TGTGCCAGCTTAGTTCGGCGGGGCACAGATACGCAGTATTTT
CASLVRRGTDTQYF
>.|TRBV14|TRBJ2-7|.
TGTGCCAGCGGCCATCCAGGGAGCCACCTCTCCTACGAGCAGTACTTC
CASGHPGSHLSYEQYF
>few|TRBV11-2|TRBJ2-2|.
TGTGCCAGCAGCTTACTAGCGCCCAACACCGGGGAGCTGTTTTTT
CASSLLAPNTGELFF
>.|TRBV18|TRBJ2-2|TRBD1
TGTGCCAGCTCACCCCAGGGGGCGACCGGGGAGCTGTTTTTT
CASSPQGATGELFF
>.|TRBV20-1|TRBJ2-3|.
TGCAGTGCTAGCGATACAGATACGCAGTATTTT
CSASDTDTQYF
>.|TRBV25-1|TRBJ1-5|.
TGTGCCAGCAGTGAAACACAGGCTCATCAGCCCCAGCATTTT
CASSETQAHQPQHF
>.|TRBV27|TRBJ1-6|.
TGTGCCAGCAGAAATCTGGGGGCTGGCTATAATTCACCCCTCCACTTT
CASRNLGAGYNSPLHF
>few|TRBV5-1|TRBJ2-3|TRBD2
TGCGCCAGCAGCGATAAGACTAGCTCTCCAGATACGCAGTATTTT
CASSDKTSSPDTQYF
>few|TRBV7-9|TRBJ2-3|TRBD1
TGTGCCAGCAGCTCGGAGACAGGGGGGCACACAGATACGCAGTATTTT
CASSSETGGHTDTQYF
>few|TRBV6-6|TRBJ2-3|TRBD2
TGTGCCAGCAGCAGCAGTAGCGGGGGGGCCCTTACGCAGTATTTT
CASSSSSGGALTQYF
>.|TRBV7-2|TRBJ2-7|TRBD2
TGTGCCAGCAGTGGGAGGGCGGGCTACGAGCAGTACTTC
CASSGRAGYEQYF
>.|TRBV5-4|TRBJ1-1|TRBD1
TGTGCCAGCAGCTCTCGGACCGAGGGACAGATGAACACTGAAGCTTTCTTT
CASSSRTEGQMNTEAFF
>few|TRBV4-1|TRBJ1-5|.
TGCGCCAGCAGCCAAGAAGTGACGGGGGGCAATCAGCCCCAGCATTTT
CASSQEVTGGNQPQHF
>few|TRBV7-2|TRBJ2-1|.
TGTGCCAGTCGGAGCGAAATCTCCTACAATGAGCAGTTCTTC
CASRSEISYNEQFF
>few|TRBV28|TRBJ2-7|TRBD1
TGTGCCAGCAGTGGGGGGACAGGGGGATACGAGCAGTACTTC
CASSGGTGGYEQYF
>few|TRBV24-1|TRBJ2-1|TRBD2
TGTGCCACCAGTGATCTAGCGGGAGAGGGGCACAATGAGCAGTTCTTC
CATSDLAGEGHNEQFF
>many|TRBV20-1|TRBJ2-3|.
TGCAGTGCTAGAGACGGAACTAGCACAGATACGCAGTATTTT
CSARDGTSTDTQYF
>few|TRBV3-1|TRBJ1-2|.
TGTGCCAGCAGCCAAGGTTTTCAGGGGAACTATGGCTACACCTTC
CASSQGFQGNYGYTF
>few|TRBV4-2|TRBJ2-1|TRBD2
TGTGCCAGCAGCCAAGTGTCAGCGGGGATCTCCTACAATGAGCAGTTCTTC
CASSQVSAGISYNEQFF
>.|TRBV13|TRBJ2-2|.
TGTGCCAGCAGCTTAGGCAATTCAGAGAACACCGGGGAGCTGTTTTTT
CASSLGNSENTGELFF
>.|TRBV4-1|TRBJ2-1|.
TGCGCCAGCAGGCAAACCCCATCATCCGGGGATCATGAGCAGTTCTTC
CASRQTPSSGDHEQFF
>.|TRBV20-1|TRBJ2-1|TRBD2
TGCAGTGCTAGGAAGGCGGGACTAGCGGGAAGTGAGCAGTTCTTC
CSARKAGLAGSEQFF
>.|TRBV20-1|TRBJ1-2|TRBD1
TGCAGTGCTAACCGACAGGGAGCTAACTATGGCTACACCTTC
CSANRQGANYGYTF
>.|TRBV5-4|TRBJ1-6|.
TGTGCCAGCAGCTTACAAGGACAATCGGGCCTCCACTTT
CASSLQGQSGLHF
>many|TRBV27|TRBJ2-4|.
TGTGCCAGCAGTTCACCAGGGGTAGCCAAAAACATTCAGTACTTC
CASSSPGVAKNIQYF
>.|TRBV7-2|TRBJ2-1|.
TGTGCCAGCTCTACCCGGGGAGGAGTCTACAATGAGCAGTTCTTC
CASSTRGGVYNEQFF
>few|TRBV29-1|TRBJ2-5|TRBD1
TGCAGCGTTCGCAGGACAGGGGATTTAGAGACCCAGTACTTC
CSVRRTGDLETQYF